This T cell receptor (beta chain) derives from a study of CD8+ T cells in alopecia areata. V was shortened by 2 bases and J by 6 bases, with 14 bases between the two germline ends. CDR3 size: 14 residues. Germline-derived CDR1 and CDR2 are SGDLS and YYNGEE. Regarding the study as a whole: Uncertainty about whether baseline CD8+ expansion is linked to response remains, with one nonresponder. Scalp clonality decreased significantly with tofacitinib, and so did expanded CD8+ clones among the top 100.

Treatment of the sample: oral pan-JAK inhibitor, 5-10 mg twice daily. Specimens obtained from alopecia areata patients comprised lesional scalp punch biopsies and peripheral blood. In this sample, this clone turned up a few times. Its antigen remains unidentified. Sequencing templates came from extracted RNA that was reverse transcribed into cDNA. Clones were sequenced by immunoSEQ multiplex PCR, and TCRdb holds only the in-frame ones, with some missing. The table has 150,000 to 200,000 clones, about 48% seen once. The sample consisted of CD8+ T cells sorted from blood, taken at week 24, from a patient treated with tofacitinib. The sequence derives from a human donor with alopecia areata. J is TRBJ1-2 and V is TRBV9; D is uncertain. CDR3 loop: CASSVTDNSNGYTF. In DNA form, the CDR3 reads TGTGCCAGCAGCGTGACCGATAATAGCAATGGCTACACCTTC.